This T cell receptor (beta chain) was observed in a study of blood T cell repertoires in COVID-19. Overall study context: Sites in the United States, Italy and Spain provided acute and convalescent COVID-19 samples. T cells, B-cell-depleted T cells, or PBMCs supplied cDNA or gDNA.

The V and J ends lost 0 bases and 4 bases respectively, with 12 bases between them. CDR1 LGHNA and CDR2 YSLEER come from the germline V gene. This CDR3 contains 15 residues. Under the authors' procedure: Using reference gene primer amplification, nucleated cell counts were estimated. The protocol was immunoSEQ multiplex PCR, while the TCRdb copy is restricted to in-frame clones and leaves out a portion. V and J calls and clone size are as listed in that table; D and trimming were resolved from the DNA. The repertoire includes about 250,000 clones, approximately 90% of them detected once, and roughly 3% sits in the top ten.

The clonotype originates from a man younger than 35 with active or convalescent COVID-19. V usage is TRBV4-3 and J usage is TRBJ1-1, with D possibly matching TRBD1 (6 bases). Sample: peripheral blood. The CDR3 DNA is TGCGCCAGCAGCCAAGATTATAGGGGGGGCACTGAAGCTTTCTTT. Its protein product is CASSQDYRGGTEAFF.